The sequence of this TCR beta chain was determined in a study of T cells after posttransplantation cyclophosphamide. The CDR3 extends over 15 amino acids. The junction had 7 bases not matched to a gene; V was cut back by 7 bases and J by 3 bases. The germline V gene has CDR1 MDHEN and CDR2 SYDVKM. Data came from immunoSEQ multiplex PCR; TCRdb stores just in-frame clones and leaves some out. The sample comprises tens of thousands of clones, roughly 93% of which are singletons, and around 3.1% rests with the top ten. Points from the study as a whole: Recipient CMV seropositivity and CMV reactivation strongly tracked TRB clonality. Donor CD8+ memory clones often dominated recipient blood repertoires at later times. TRB overlap between skin or GI tissue T cells and blood was limited.

Peripheral blood was collected from the related graft donor on the marrow donation day. With respect to this clone: Its target is not known.

The sequence was collected from a woman aged 50 to 60 in good health and a related stem cell transplant donor. The sample was PBMCs. V usage is TRBV28 and J usage is TRBJ1-1, with 11 bases lining up with TRBD1. CDR3 nucleotide sequence: TGTGCCAGCACAGGGACAGGGGGAACCTACACTGAAGCTTTCTTT. Translation gives CASTGTGGTYTEAFF.